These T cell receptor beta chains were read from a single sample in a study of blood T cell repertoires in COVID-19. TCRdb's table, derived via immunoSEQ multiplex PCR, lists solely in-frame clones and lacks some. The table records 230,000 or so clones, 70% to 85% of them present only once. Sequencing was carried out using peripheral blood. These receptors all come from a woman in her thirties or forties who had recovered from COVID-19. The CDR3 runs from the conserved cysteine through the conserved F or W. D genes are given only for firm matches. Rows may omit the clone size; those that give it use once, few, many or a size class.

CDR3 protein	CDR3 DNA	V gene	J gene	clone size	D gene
CASSQDLAESYEQYF	TGTGCCAGCAGCCAAGACCTAGCGGAATCCTACGAGCAGTACTTC	TRBV4-2	TRBJ2-7	.	TRBD2
CASSLFYGSSGGAPPGELFF	TGTGCCAGCAGCTTATTCTATGGTTCCTCCGGGGGGGCCCCCCCCGGGGAGCTGTTTTTT	TRBV7-8	TRBJ2-2	.	TRBD2
CASSMPRGSNEKLFF	TGTGCCAGTAGTATGCCCAGGGGCTCTAATGAAAAACTGTTTTTT	TRBV19	TRBJ1-4	.	.
CASSEARQVVGQYF	TGTGCCAGCAGTGAAGCGCGACAGGTAGTCGGGCAGTACTTC	TRBV6-1	TRBJ2-7	.	.
CASSIGQGAYEQYF	TGTGCCAGTAGTATAGGACAGGGGGCCTACGAGCAGTACTTC	TRBV19	TRBJ2-7	.	TRBD1
CASSQDAQFGGYTF	TGCGCCAGCAGCCAAGACGCACAGTTCGGTGGCTACACCTTC	TRBV4-1	TRBJ1-2	.	.
CASSMGGPYEQYF	TGTGCCAGTAGTATGGGGGGGCCCTACGAGCAGTACTTC	TRBV19	TRBJ2-7	.	.
CASSLAEPNEKLFF	TGTGCCAGCAGCTTGGCGGAGCCCAATGAAAAACTGTTTTTT	TRBV5-6	TRBJ1-4	many	.
CASSSRDSYCSSNQPQHF	TGTGCCAGCAGCTCCCGGGACAGCTATTGTTCGAGCAATCAGCCCCAGCATTTT	TRBV7-6	TRBJ1-5	.	TRBD1
CASSTPGQGGGYTF	TGTGCCAGCAGTACTCCGGGACAGGGGGGAGGCTACACCTTC	TRBV28	TRBJ1-2	.	TRBD1
CASSPPSGGNTGELFF	TGTGCCAGCTCACCTCCTAGCGGGGGGAACACCGGGGAGCTGTTTTTT	TRBV18	TRBJ2-2	.	TRBD2
CASSPPTASNTEAFF	TGTGCCAGCTCACCACCGACAGCCTCGAACACTGAAGCTTTCTTT	TRBV18	TRBJ1-1	.	.
CASSQAQNPGNTIYF	TGCGCCAGCAGCCAAGCTCAGAACCCTGGAAACACCATATATTTT	TRBV4-3	TRBJ1-3	.	.
CASSLVWSVGNEQFF	TGTGCCAGCAGCTTGGTATGGTCCGTCGGTAATGAGCAGTTCTTC	TRBV7-2	TRBJ2-1	.	.
CASGFAATEAFF	TGTGCTAGTGGTTTTGCGGCGACTGAAGCTTTCTTT	TRBV12-5	TRBJ1-1	.	.
CASSPKTGVGDGYTF	TGTGCCAGCTCACCTAAGACAGGGGTAGGAGATGGCTACACCTTC	TRBV6-6	TRBJ1-2	.	TRBD1
CASSPLTANTEAFF	TGTGCCAGCTCACCCTTGACAGCGAACACTGAAGCTTTCTTT	TRBV18	TRBJ1-1	.	.
CASSSPGLAGNTYEQYF	TGTGCCAGCAGCTCTCCTGGACTAGCGGGGAATACCTACGAGCAGTACTTC	TRBV28	TRBJ2-7	.	TRBD2
CASSFVAGGGADTQYF	TGTGCCAGCAGCTTTGTAGCGGGGGGCGGAGCAGATACGCAGTATTTT	TRBV7-2	TRBJ2-3	.	TRBD2